This T cell receptor (beta chain) was captured in a study of cytomegalovirus exposure and HLA in healthy donors. 60 Vbeta and 13 Jbeta primers were used in PCR. Here immunoSEQ multiplex PCR was the method, and the copy in TCRdb shows in-frame clones only, minus some. The data hold about 82,000 clones, with approximately 81% observed a single time. Unmatched junction bases numbered 13, after V lost 5 bases and J lost 7 bases. Germline CDR1 is SGHDT and CDR2 is YYEEEE. The CDR3 spans 17 residues. The receptor's source is a woman aged 45 to 65 in good health and CMV-seropositive. The sequencing sample was made of PBMCs. J is TRBJ2-2 and V is TRBV5-6; TRBD2 matches at 11 bases. Written as DNA, the CDR3 is TGTGCCAGCAGGACATCGACTAGCGGGACGGCGGGCGGGGAGCTGTTTTTT. Its protein is CASRTSTSGTAGGELFF.